One sample yielded the 11 T cell receptor beta chains listed below, sequenced in a study of blood T cell repertoires in COVID-19. Profiled with immunoSEQ multiplex PCR; TCRdb holds only in-frame clones, not every one. The table lists 76,000 or so clones, 85% to 90% of them singletons. What was sequenced was peripheral blood. The origin of the receptors is an elderly man in a cohort sampled during active COVID-19.

This chain links TRBV29-1 with TRBJ1-1; D is possibly TRBD1 (5 bases). Trimming removed 8 bases from V and 2 bases from J, with 15 bases in between. This CDR3 contains 13 residues. Germline V CDR1 and CDR2: SQVTM, ANQGSEA. DNA of the CDR3: TGCAGCTTCGCGGGACTGAGAAACACTGAAGCTTTCTTT. Residues: CSFAGLRNTEAFF.

In its sample, this clone was seen a few times. The gene calls are TRBV7-7 and TRBJ2-2; 8 bases map to TRBD2. From germline, CDR1 is SSHAT and CDR2 FNYEAQ (reference sequence). The CDR3 has 16 residues. Germline trimming cut 1 base from V and 4 bases from J; bases unmatched to any gene: 5. CDR3: CASSLELAAATGELFF. CDR3 sequence (DNA): TGTGCCAGCAGCTTAGAACTAGCGGCGGCCACCGGGGAGCTGTTTTTT. The whole variable domain, filled in from reference TRBV7-7 and TRBJ2-2, reads GAGVSQSPRYKVTKRGQDVTLRCDPISSHATLYWYQQALGQGPEFLTYFNYEAQPDKSGLPSDRFSAERPEGSISTLTIQRTEQRDSAMYRCASSLELAAATGELFFGEGSRLTVL.

This chain joins TRBV6-5 and TRBJ1-2; 8 bases map to TRBD1. J gave up 1 base and V 6 bases, and 4 bases lay outside the gene matches. The CDR3 totals 14 residues. CDR1 and CDR2 (germline): MNHEY, SVGAGI. The CDR3 region is CASRGQGLNYGYTF. In DNA form, the CDR3 reads TGTGCCAGCAGAGGACAGGGACTTAACTATGGCTACACCTTC.

The genes are TRBV7-3 and TRBJ2-7; TRBD1 is a possible D gene (5 bases). The CDR3 is made up of 15 amino acids. V was trimmed by 1 base and J by 4 bases, leaving 14 bases between them. CDR1 and CDR2 from the germline V gene are SGHTA and FQGTGA. This CDR3 reads CASSLMTLGPYEQYF. CDR3 nucleotide sequence: TGTGCCAGCAGCTTAATGACCCTGGGGCCGTACGAGCAGTACTTC.

The V gene is TRBV14, the J gene TRBJ2-3; D might be TRBD1 (5 bases). The CDR3 contains 18 residues. Between the trimmed V and J ends, which lost 4 bases and 0 bases, there was a span of 20 bases. Germline assignment: CDR1 SGHDN and CDR2 FVKESK. CDR3 loop: CASSLQGPLVPSTDTQYF. DNA of the CDR3: TGTGCCAGCAGCCTCCAGGGTCCGCTGGTCCCTAGCACAGATACGCAGTATTTT.

This clone was recorded only once. The V gene is TRBV2, the J gene TRBJ2-7; weak D call: TRBD2 (5 bases). With 7 bases removed from V and 0 bases from J, the gap between germline ends came to 13 bases. The CDR3 totals 14 residues. Germline CDR1 SNHLY, CDR2 FYNNEI. This chain's CDR3 is CASKTGWISYEQYF. The CDR3 DNA follows: TGTGCCAGCAAAACGGGGTGGATCTCCTACGAGCAGTACTTC.

The rearrangement uses TRBV6-2 or TRBV6-3 and TRBJ2-5, with 8 positions matching TRBD2. The J segment lost 4 bases and the V segment lost 7 bases, leaving 8 bases of the junction unmatched. The CDR3 is 14 amino acids. The germline V gene encodes CDR1 MNHEY and CDR2 SVGEGT. Here the CDR3 reads CASTPRGEGETQYF. As DNA, the CDR3 is TGTGCCAGCACCCCGCGGGGGGAAGGAGAGACCCAGTACTTC.

The rearrangement joins TRBV4-1 to TRBJ2-2; D uncertain. Deletions cut 0 bases from V and 4 bases from J, with 12 bases between. CDR3 length equals 16 residues. The V gene's germline CDR1 is MGHRA and CDR2 YSYEKL. The CDR3 DNA follows: TGCGCCAGCAGCCAAGATTCTAACAGAGTCACCGGGGAGCTGTTTTTT. Amino acids: CASSQDSNRVTGELFF.

The chain employs TRBV5-1 and TRBJ2-2, with TRBD1 matching 8 bases. CDR1 SGHRS and CDR2 YFSETQ come from the germline V gene. This CDR3 has 16 residues. The trim removed 4 bases at V and 5 bases at J, leaving 10 bases unmatched. The CDR3 nucleotides are TGCGCCAGCAGCCCAGAACCAGGGGGCCGGACCGGGGAGCTGTTTTTT. Amino acids: CASSPEPGGRTGELFF.

The chain couples TRBV7-9 to TRBJ1-1; D unclear. The CDR3 runs to 13 residues. The V end was cut by 3 bases, the J end by 4 bases, with 9 bases between. CDR1 and CDR2 (germline): SEHNR, FQNEAQ (reference sequence). The CDR3 here is CASSFPGITEAFF. For the CDR3, the DNA is TGTGCCAGCAGCTTCCCGGGGATCACTGAAGCTTTCTTT.

This clone was picked up a small number of times. The rearrangement joins TRBV7-8 to TRBJ1-3; no reliable D call. This CDR3 region has 13 residues. From germline, CDR1 is SGHVS and CDR2 FQNEAQ. V was trimmed by 5 bases and J by 0 bases, leaving 5 bases between them. As DNA, the CDR3 is TGTGCCAGCAGCCTTCACTCTGGAAACACCATATATTTT. Amino acids: CASSLHSGNTIYF.